A single sample is the source of the 3 T cell receptor beta chains below, sequenced in a study of T cell responses to AZD1222 COVID-19 vaccine. Profiled with immunoSEQ multiplex PCR; TCRdb holds only in-frame clones, not every one. This sample carries 100,000 to 150,000 clones, 80% to 90% of them seen once, and the ten largest clones take approximately 3.3%. The starting material was peripheral blood, obtained on day 0 of AZD1222 vaccination. These receptors came from an adult in good health.

The gene calls are TRBV5-1 and TRBJ2-1; TRBD2 matches 8 bases. The junction had 6 bases not matched to a gene; V was cut back by 4 bases and J by 0 bases. This CDR3 spans 16 amino acids. Germline V gives CDR1 SGHRS, CDR2 YFSETQ. The CDR3 region has the DNA TGCGCCAGCAGCAAATTAGCGGGGAGCTCCTACAATGAGCAGTTCTTC. Residues: CASSKLAGSSYNEQFF.

The CDR3 nucleotides are TGTGCCAGTAGCGACCGGGACCCGAGACGGGGGGAAAAACTGTTTTTT. Translated, it gives CASSDRDPRRGEKLFF. The chain combines TRBV19 with TRBJ1-4, with D possibly being TRBD1 (5 bases). The V end was cut by 6 bases, the J end by 8 bases, with 22 bases between. The CDR3 is 16 residues long. Germline V gives CDR1 LNHDA, CDR2 SQIVND (reference sequence).

This chain links TRBV7-2 with TRBJ1-2; D perhaps matches TRBD1 (6 bases). V dropped 6 bases and J dropped 1 base, with 12 bases sitting between them. The CDR3 loop spans 14 amino acids. Germline values: CDR1 SGHTA, CDR2 FQGNSA. This chain's CDR3 is CASRYGGVNYGYTF. The CDR3 DNA follows: TGTGCCAGCAGGTACGGGGGCGTTAACTATGGCTACACCTTC.